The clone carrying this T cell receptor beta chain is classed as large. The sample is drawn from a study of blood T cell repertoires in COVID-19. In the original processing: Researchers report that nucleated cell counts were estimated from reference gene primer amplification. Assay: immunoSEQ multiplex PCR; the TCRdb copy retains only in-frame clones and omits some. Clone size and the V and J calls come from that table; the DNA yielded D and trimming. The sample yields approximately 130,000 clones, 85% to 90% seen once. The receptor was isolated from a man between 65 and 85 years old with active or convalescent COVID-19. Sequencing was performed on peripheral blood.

The CDR3 loop reads CASSSSGTSGSRVTGELFF. The CDR3 DNA follows: TGTGCCAGCAGTTCCTCCGGGACTAGCGGGAGTCGTGTCACCGGGGAGCTGTTTTTT. This chain uses TRBV28 with TRBJ2-2, with 14 bases aligning to TRBD2. From germline, CDR1 is MDHEN and CDR2 SYDVKM. The CDR3 length is 19 residues. V shed 4 bases, J shed 4 bases, and the junction held 11 bases outside the gene matches.